This T cell receptor (beta chain) stems from a study of T-cell memory formation after mild COVID-19. Study results and limitations: Contracting CD4+ clones lay largely in CM and EM, with CD8+ ones residing in EMRA. Cross-reactive memory apparently joined, as some responding clones appeared in pre-infection memory.

Deletions cut 4 bases from V and 3 bases from J, with 13 bases between. The CDR3 has 14 amino acids. Germline V CDR1 and CDR2: WSHSY, SAAADI. As concerns this clonotype: No antigen is known for it.

Constant-segment primers served in 5'RACE that generated TCR alpha and TCR beta cDNA libraries bearing sample barcodes and UMIs. Each CDR3 protein gets one entry after TCRdb re-called the 5' RACE reads with MiXCR. Counted here are 250,000 to 350,000 distinct CDR3 sequences, 14% occurring once; the ten biggest clones make up 20% to 25%. Sequenced: PBMCs or a T cell subset sorted from them (not recorded which). The V and J genes are TRBV10-2 and TRBJ2-7, with D perhaps TRBD2 (6 bases). This clonotype was sampled from a man between 18 and 35 years old who had mild COVID-19 (a few samples of this study predate the infection). Cell type and time point are not known. The CDR3 loop is CASSVSGRGYEQYF. Here the CDR3 DNA reads TGCGCCAGCAGTGTAAGCGGGCGGGGCTACGAGCAGTACTTC.